This TCR beta chain was captured in a study of PD-L1 blockade in urothelial cancer. In the study overall: Male sex and bladder-origin urothelial cancer were recorded for about 90% of the 29 patients.

The CDR3 is made up of 12 amino acids. In germline, CDR1 is MDHEN, CDR2 SYDVKM. V was trimmed by 7 bases and J by 11 bases, leaving 17 bases between them. This sample's time point: pretreatment peripheral blood. Clones were read by immunoSEQ multiplex PCR, and TCRdb kept only the in-frame ones, dropping some. The profile shows under 70,000 clones, 75% to 85% of them singletons. Sequenced material: PBMCs, taken around atezolizumab (anti-PD-L1) treatment. V is TRBV28 and J is TRBJ1-1; no clear D. This TCR was recovered from a man aged 65-85 years with urothelial cancer. CDR3 in DNA: TGTGCCAGCAATGGCCGTACATTCAAGGCTTTCTTT. It encodes CASNGRTFKAFF.